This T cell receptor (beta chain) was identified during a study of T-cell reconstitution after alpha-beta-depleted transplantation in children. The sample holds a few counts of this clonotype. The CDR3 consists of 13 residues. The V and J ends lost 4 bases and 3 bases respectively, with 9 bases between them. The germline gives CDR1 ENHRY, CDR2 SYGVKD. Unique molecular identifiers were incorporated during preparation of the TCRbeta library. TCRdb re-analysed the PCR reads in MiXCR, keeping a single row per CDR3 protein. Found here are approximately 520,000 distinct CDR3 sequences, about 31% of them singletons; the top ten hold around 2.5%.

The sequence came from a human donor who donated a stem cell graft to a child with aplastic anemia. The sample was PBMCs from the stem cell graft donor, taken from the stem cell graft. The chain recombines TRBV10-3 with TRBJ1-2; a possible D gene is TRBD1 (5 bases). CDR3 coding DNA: TGTGCCATCAGTGGAACGGGGGACTATGGCTACACCTTC. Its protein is CAISGTGDYGYTF.